These T cell receptor beta chains were read from a single sample in a study of PD-1 blockade in mismatch repair-deficient tumors. Data came from immunoSEQ multiplex PCR; TCRdb stores just in-frame clones and leaves some out. The repertoire includes tens of thousands of clones, 70% to 90% of them detected once, and around 5.5% sits in the top ten. This material consisted of peripheral blood, taken 44 weeks after starting pembrolizumab. The receptors come from an adult with mismatch repair-deficient cancer. CDR3s include the opening cysteine and the closing phenylalanine or tryptophan. A D gene is named only where the DNA matches it firmly. Not every row has a clone size; where given, it reads once, few, many or a size class.

clone_size: once; d_call: TRBD1; j_call: TRBJ1-2; v_call: TRBV6-6; cdr3_nt: TGTGCCAGCAGTAACTCAGGGACAGGGCCAGTTATTGGCTACACCTTC; cdr3_aa: CASSNSGTGPVIGYTF
clone_size: .; d_call: .; j_call: TRBJ1-4; v_call: TRBV2; cdr3_nt: TGTGCCAGCACTGTTAACCAGGGGCCACGGGAAAAACTGTTTTTT; cdr3_aa: CASTVNQGPREKLFF
clone_size: .; d_call: TRBD2; j_call: TRBJ2-7; v_call: TRBV9; cdr3_nt: TGTGCCAGCAGCGTAGAGGGACTAGGGACTTTCGGCGAGCAGTACTTC; cdr3_aa: CASSVEGLGTFGEQYF
clone_size: .; d_call: .; j_call: TRBJ1-3; v_call: TRBV7-2; cdr3_nt: TGTGCCAGCAGCTTAGTCGGGCAGGGCTCTGGAAACACCATATATTTT; cdr3_aa: CASSLVGQGSGNTIYF
clone_size: once; d_call: .; j_call: TRBJ2-5; v_call: TRBV10-3; cdr3_nt: TGTGCCATCATTGGATCGAGCCAAGAGACCCAGTACTTC; cdr3_aa: CAIIGSSQETQYF
clone_size: .; d_call: .; j_call: TRBJ1-2; v_call: TRBV29-1; cdr3_nt: TGCAGCCCACAAAGGATGACAGAGGATGGCTACACCTTC; cdr3_aa: CSPQRMTEDGYTF
clone_size: .; d_call: TRBD1; j_call: TRBJ2-3; v_call: TRBV11-1; cdr3_nt: TGTGCCAGCAGGGGACAGGGGCGGGGTACGCAGTATTTT; cdr3_aa: CASRGQGRGTQYF
clone_size: .; d_call: TRBD2; j_call: TRBJ2-1; v_call: TRBV4-2; cdr3_nt: TGTGCCAGCAGCCAAGTACTAGCGGGAGGGCCGGACAATGAGCAGTTCTTC; cdr3_aa: CASSQVLAGGPDNEQFF
clone_size: .; d_call: .; j_call: TRBJ2-1; v_call: TRBV5-1; cdr3_nt: TGCGCCAGCAGCTTGGGGTCTAGCAATGAGCAGTTCTTC; cdr3_aa: CASSLGSSNEQFF
clone_size: .; d_call: .; j_call: TRBJ2-1; v_call: TRBV11-3; cdr3_nt: TGTGCCAGCAGCCTGGGGGTGGGTAGCTACAATGAGCAGTTCTTC; cdr3_aa: CASSLGVGSYNEQFF
clone_size: once; d_call: TRBD2; j_call: TRBJ2-2; v_call: TRBV5-1; cdr3_nt: TGCGCCAGCAGCGTTAGCGGGGGATACACCGGGGAGCTGTTTTTT; cdr3_aa: CASSVSGGYTGELFF
clone_size: .; d_call: .; j_call: TRBJ2-3; v_call: TRBV2; cdr3_nt: TGTGCCAGCAGAGGGGGGTATGGACTGGGTAGCACAGATACGCAGTATTTT; cdr3_aa: CASRGGYGLGSTDTQYF
clone_size: .; d_call: TRBD1; j_call: TRBJ1-3; v_call: TRBV30; cdr3_nt: TGTGCCTGGAGCGATAGGACAGGCGGAAACACCATATATTTT; cdr3_aa: CAWSDRTGGNTIYF
clone_size: .; d_call: .; j_call: TRBJ1-5; v_call: TRBV19; cdr3_nt: TGTGCCAGTAGTATAGGAGGTCGCGGAGGGAGACCCCAGCATTTT; cdr3_aa: CASSIGGRGGRPQHF
clone_size: .; d_call: TRBD1; j_call: TRBJ1-4; v_call: TRBV19; cdr3_nt: TGTGCCAGTGGGTACAGGGGGGGTTTCGCTAATGAAAAACTGTTTTTT; cdr3_aa: CASGYRGGFANEKLFF
clone_size: .; d_call: TRBD2; j_call: TRBJ2-3; v_call: TRBV11-2; cdr3_nt: TGTGCCAGCAGCTTAGGTCGGGGGGGCACAGATACGCAGTATTTT; cdr3_aa: CASSLGRGGTDTQYF
clone_size: once; d_call: TRBD2; j_call: TRBJ2-3; v_call: TRBV5-5; cdr3_nt: TGTGCCAGCAGCATTCTAGCGGGGGCCCGGGATACGCAGTATTTT; cdr3_aa: CASSILAGARDTQYF
clone_size: many; d_call: TRBD1; j_call: TRBJ1-4; v_call: TRBV5-4; cdr3_nt: TGTGCCAGCAGCTTGAAGGGGGCACGTGAAAAACTGTTTTTT; cdr3_aa: CASSLKGAREKLFF
clone_size: .; d_call: .; j_call: TRBJ1-2; v_call: TRBV7-9; cdr3_nt: TGTGCCAGCAGCCCCCCGGTCAGGGCCCCTAACTATGGCTACACCTTC; cdr3_aa: CASSPPVRAPNYGYTF
clone_size: .; d_call: .; j_call: TRBJ1-2; v_call: TRBV6-1; cdr3_nt: TGTGCCAGCAGTGGAGGGACGGTGATAGCTAACTATGGCTACACCTTC; cdr3_aa: CASSGGTVIANYGYTF